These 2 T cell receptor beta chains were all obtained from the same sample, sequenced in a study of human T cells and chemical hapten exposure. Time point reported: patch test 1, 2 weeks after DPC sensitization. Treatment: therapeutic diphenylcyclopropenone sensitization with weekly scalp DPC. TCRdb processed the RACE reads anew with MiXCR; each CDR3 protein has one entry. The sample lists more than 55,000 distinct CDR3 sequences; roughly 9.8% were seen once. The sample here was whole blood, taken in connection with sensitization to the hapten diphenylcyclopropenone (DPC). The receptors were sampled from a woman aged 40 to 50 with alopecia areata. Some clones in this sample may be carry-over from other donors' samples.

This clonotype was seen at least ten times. The CDR3 is CASSLWSNEQFF. The CDR3 bases are TGTGCCAGCAGTTTATGGAGCAATGAGCAGTTCTTC. The chain couples TRBV28 to TRBJ2-1, with unresolved D. V lost 0 bases to trimming and J lost 6 bases, with 3 bases between them. The CDR3 has 12 amino acids. The germline V gene has CDR1 MDHEN and CDR2 SYDVKM.

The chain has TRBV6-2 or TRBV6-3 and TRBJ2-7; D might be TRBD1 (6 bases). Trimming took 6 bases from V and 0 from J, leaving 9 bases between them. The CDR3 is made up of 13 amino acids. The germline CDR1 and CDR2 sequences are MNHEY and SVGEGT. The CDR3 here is CASRRTASYEQYF. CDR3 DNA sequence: TGTGCCAGCAGGCGGACAGCCTCCTACGAGCAGTACTTC.